The 4 T cell receptor beta chains below come from one sample, sequenced in a study of cytomegalovirus exposure and HLA in healthy donors. This table comes from immunoSEQ multiplex PCR, and its TCRdb copy is limited to in-frame clones, with some not included. Of around 150,000 clones in the sample, around 89% were seen once. Sequencing input: PBMCs. The receptors originated from a man aged 18-30 years in good health and CMV-seronegative.

The chain has TRBV11-2 and TRBJ1-2, with D tentatively TRBD1 (5 bases). Looked up from germline, CDR1 is SGHAT and CDR2 is FQNNGV. The V gene lost 2 bases and the J gene lost 2 bases, with 6 bases spanning the gap. The CDR3 covers 13 residues. The CDR3: CASSLQGNYGYTF. For the CDR3, the DNA is TGTGCCAGCAGCTTACAGGGAAACTATGGCTACACCTTC. Full variable domain (outside the CDR3, taken from reference TRBV11-2 and TRBJ1-2): EAGVAQSPRYKIIEKRQSVAFWCNPISGHATLYWYQQILGQGPKLLIQFQNNGVVDDSQLPKDRFSAERLKGVDSTLKIQPAKLEDSAVYLCASSLQGNYGYTFGSGTRLTVV.

This chain links TRBV7-9 with TRBJ2-3; 9 positions agree with TRBD1. CDR1 SEHNR and CDR2 FQNEAQ come from the germline V gene (reference sequence). Trimming at V came to 8 bases and at J to 6 bases, leaving 6 bases not matched to a gene. This CDR3 contains 13 residues. In DNA, the CDR3 is TGTGCCAGCTTACAGGGGGCGACGGATACGCAGTATTTT. It specifies CASLQGATDTQYF.

The chain links TRBV2 to TRBJ1-5; the D gene is possibly TRBD1 (6 bases). V was clipped by 3 bases and J by 0 bases, with 9 bases between them. The CDR3 has 15 residues. Germline lookup yields CDR1 SNHLY and CDR2 FYNNEI. In DNA form, the CDR3 reads TGTGCCAGCAGTGACTGGACAGATAGCAATCAGCCCCAGCATTTT. It translates to CASSDWTDSNQPQHF.

V usage is TRBV25-1 and J usage is TRBJ2-7; TRBD1 matches at 11 bases. The length of the CDR3 is 16 residues. J was trimmed by 3 bases and V by 1 base; bases with no gene match: 5. Germline CDR1 and CDR2: MGHDK and SYGVNS. The CDR3 DNA reads TGTGCCAGCAGTGAATCTACGGGACAGGGGGTCTACGAGCAGTACTTC. This translates into CASSESTGQGVYEQYF.